What follows are 32 T cell receptor beta chains derived from one specimen sequenced in a study of CD8 T cells in Susac syndrome. After extraction with the RNeasy kit, roughly 0.5 to 1 ug of the RNA was reverse transcribed using random hexamers. TCRdb used MiXCR to reprocess the immunoSEQ multiplex PCR reads, holding one entry per CDR3 protein. This table holds 65,000 to 85,000 distinct CDR3 sequences, 90% to 95% found once. The sample was CD8+ T cells from PBMCs. The receptors stem from a human donor with Susac syndrome.

This chain links TRBV11-3 with TRBJ2-1, with 8 bases aligning to TRBD2. Unmatched junction bases numbered 7, after V lost 3 bases and J lost 9 bases. This CDR3 is 14 amino acids long. Germline loops: CDR1 SGHNT, CDR2 YENEEA. Here the CDR3 DNA reads TGTGCCAGCAGCTTCGAGCGGGAGAGCGGTGAGCAGTTCTTC. Its translation is CASSFERESGEQFF.

This clonotype was seen a single time. The chain employs TRBV5-6 and TRBJ2-7; 7 bases match TRBD1. The CDR3 totals 13 residues. The trim removed 0 bases at V and 7 bases at J, leaving 4 bases unmatched. Germline V gene sequence: CDR1 SGHDT, CDR2 YYEEEE. The CDR3: CASSLGGTEEQYF. DNA of the CDR3: TGTGCCAGCAGCTTGGGGGGGACAGAAGAGCAGTACTTC. The full variable domain, rest sourced from reference TRBV5-6 and TRBJ2-7, is DAGVTQSPTHLIKTRGQQVTLRCSPKSGHDTVSWYQQALGQGPQFIFQYYEEEERQRGNFPDRFSGHQFPNYSSELNVNALLLGDSALYLCASSLGGTEEQYFGPGTRLTVT.

This chain joins TRBV5-1 and TRBJ2-3; 9 nucleotides align to TRBD2. This CDR3 has 21 amino acids. The junction had 18 bases not matched to a gene; V was cut back by 0 bases and J by 1 base. Germline V lookup: CDR1 SGHRS, CDR2 YFSETQ. For the CDR3, the DNA is TGCGCCAGCAGCTTGGCCCCCGTGTCTAGCGGGGTAGGTATGGGCACAGATACGCAGTATTTT. Translated: CASSLAPVSSGVGMGTDTQYF.

The CDR3, as DNA: TGTGCCAGCAGCTCACTTCTAGCGTTGATCTACAATGAGCAGTTCTTC. It encodes CASSSLLALIYNEQFF. The rearrangement uses TRBV28 and TRBJ2-1; TRBD2 might be the D (6 bases). Per the germline V gene, CDR1 is MDHEN and CDR2 is SYDVKM. CDR3 size: 16 residues. Trimming shortened V by 6 bases and J by 3 bases, and 18 bases separated the two germline ends.

The genes are TRBV6-1 and TRBJ1-2, with D hard to call. This CDR3 has 12 amino acids. V lost 1 base and J lost 5, with 5 bases in between. Germline V lookup: CDR1 MNHNS, CDR2 SASEGT. The CDR3 protein is CASSEGLYGYTF. CDR3 in DNA: TGTGCCAGCAGTGAAGGATTGTATGGCTACACCTTC.

The rearrangement links TRBV15 to TRBJ2-7; 9 nucleotides line up with TRBD1. The ends lost 0 bases at V and 4 bases at J; junction bases unmatched: 4. Germline lookup yields CDR1 LNHNV and CDR2 YYDKDF (reference sequence). This CDR3 comprises 15 residues. CDR3 DNA sequence: TGTGCCACCAGCAGAGATAGGGGACAGGGTTACGAGCAGTACTTC. Its translation: CATSRDRGQGYEQYF.

The chain recombines TRBV7-3 with TRBJ2-3; D is perhaps TRBD2 (6 bases). V was clipped by 3 bases and J by 0 bases, with 16 bases between them. Looked up from germline, CDR1 is SGHTA and CDR2 is FQGTGA. CDR3 length: 17 amino acids. CDR3 protein: CASSLGGPGTSTDTQYF. In nucleotides, the CDR3 is TGTGCCAGCAGCTTGGGCGGACCGGGGACTAGCACAGATACGCAGTATTTT.

This rearrangement joins TRBV27 to TRBJ2-7; maybe TRBD1 (5 bases). V lost 1 base and J lost 0, with 10 bases in between. The germline gives CDR1 MNHEY, CDR2 SMNVEV (reference sequence). CDR3 length: 15 amino acids. The CDR3 DNA reads as TGTGCCAGCAGTTTATTAGGGGCTTCCTCCTACGAGCAGTACTTC. This translates into CASSLLGASSYEQYF.

This sequence joins TRBV15 and TRBJ1-1; D call uncertain. The CDR3 extends over 15 amino acids. Per the germline V gene, CDR1 is LNHNV and CDR2 is YYDKDF (reference sequence). V lost 3 bases, J lost 1 base, and 12 bases lay in between. The CDR3 sequence: CATSRENIGNTEAFF. The CDR3 coding sequence is TGTGCCACCAGCAGGGAAAACATAGGGAACACTGAAGCTTTCTTT.

The rearrangement joins TRBV5-1 to TRBJ2-5; D is unresolved. V dropped 0 bases and J dropped 3 bases, with 12 bases sitting between them. Germline assignment: CDR1 SGHRS and CDR2 YFSETQ. CDR3 size: 15 residues. CDR3 sequence: CASSLVASAKETQYF. In DNA form, the CDR3 reads TGCGCCAGCAGCTTGGTAGCATCGGCGAAAGAGACCCAGTACTTC.

The chain is built from TRBV6-5 and TRBJ1-5, with 8 bases identical to TRBD1. V shed 5 bases and J 5 bases; nucleotides not matched to a gene: 11. CDR1 and CDR2 from the germline V gene are MNHEY and SVGAGI. The CDR3 contains 16 residues. The CDR3 here is CASSIDRGKHHQPQHF. Here the CDR3 DNA reads TGTGCCAGCAGTATCGACAGGGGAAAACATCATCAGCCCCAGCATTTT.

This chain connects TRBV10-3 to TRBJ1-1, with D unclear. The germline V gene encodes CDR1 ENHRY and CDR2 SYGVKD. The CDR3 has 12 residues. With 3 bases removed from V and 5 bases from J, the gap between germline ends came to 7 bases. The CDR3 sequence: CAISEGKTEAFF. DNA of the CDR3: TGTGCCATCAGTGAAGGGAAGACTGAAGCTTTCTTT.

The chain joins TRBV6-5 to TRBJ2-7, with TRBD2 matching 11 bases. V shed 0 bases and J 0 bases; nucleotides not matched to a gene: 4. This CDR3 contains 17 residues. Germline V gives CDR1 MNHEY, CDR2 SVGAGI. CDR3 in amino acids: CASSYSTSGKSSYEQYF. The CDR3 DNA follows: TGTGCCAGCAGTTACTCGACTAGCGGGAAGAGCTCCTACGAGCAGTACTTC.

The chain has TRBV12-3 or TRBV12-4 and TRBJ2-5; TRBD2 matches at 9 bases. With 6 bases clipped from V and 5 bases from J, the junction kept 4 bases outside the gene matches. The CDR3 contains 13 residues. CDR3: CASRAGGPETQYF. CDR3 nucleotide sequence: TGTGCCAGCAGGGCGGGGGGGCCGGAGACCCAGTACTTC.

V and J are TRBV5-1 and TRBJ1-1; D is unresolved. The CDR3 extends over 14 amino acids. Germline CDR1 and CDR2: SGHRS and YFSETQ. V shed 2 bases and J shed 1 base, with 9 bases lying between them. Here the CDR3 reads CASSFGPANTEAFF. The CDR3, as DNA: TGCGCCAGCAGCTTTGGGCCAGCGAACACTGAAGCTTTCTTT.

This sequence joins TRBV13 and TRBJ1-2; unclear D gene. V shed 3 bases and J shed 8 bases, with 16 bases lying between them. There are 14 residues in the CDR3. Germline V CDR1 and CDR2: PRHDT, FYEKMQ (reference sequence). The CDR3 spells CASSLPQKLGGYTF. CDR3 nucleotides: TGTGCCAGCAGCTTGCCGCAAAAATTGGGGGGCTACACCTTC. Drawing the rest from reference TRBV13 and TRBJ1-2, the complete variable domain is AAGVIQSPRHLIKEKRETATLKCYPIPRHDTVYWYQQGPGQDPQFLISFYEKMQSDKGSIPDRFSAQQFSDYHSELNMSSLELGDSALYFCASSLPQKLGGYTFGSGTRLTVV.

This clonotype appeared once. The CDR3 sequence: CASSMDYNEQFF. As DNA, the CDR3 is TGTGCCAGCAGTATGGACTACAATGAGCAGTTCTTC. V is TRBV28 and J is TRBJ2-1, with D hard to call. The germline V and J ends were trimmed by 5 bases and 3 bases, with 5 bases remaining between them. CDR1 and CDR2 (germline): MDHEN, SYDVKM. This CDR3 has 12 residues.

This chain joins TRBV5-6 and TRBJ1-3; D unresolved. Trimming cost V 0 bases and J 5 bases, with 6 bases left between them. This CDR3 has 13 amino acids. Germline loops: CDR1 SGHDT, CDR2 YYEEEE. The CDR3 here is CASSLVSRNTIYF. CDR3 DNA sequence: TGTGCCAGCAGCTTGGTATCGAGAAACACCATATATTTT.

J is TRBJ2-7 and V is TRBV14, with D hard to call. The V gene lost 0 bases and the J gene lost 9 bases, with 15 bases spanning the gap. CDR3 size: 14 residues. From germline, CDR1 is SGHDN and CDR2 FVKESK. The CDR3 nucleotides are TGTGCCAGCAGCCAAGATAGCACGTTTGTCACGCAGTACTTC. Protein sequence: CASSQDSTFVTQYF.

J is TRBJ2-5 and V is TRBV2; the D is unclear. Germline V CDR1 and CDR2: SNHLY, FYNNEI. V was trimmed by 1 base and J by 0 bases, leaving 6 bases between them. This CDR3 is built from 14 residues. The CDR3 region is CASSEGEYQETQYF. CDR3 bases: TGTGCCAGCAGTGAAGGGGAATACCAAGAGACCCAGTACTTC. The variable domain in full, with the rest retrieved from reference TRBV2 and TRBJ2-5, is EPEVTQTPSHQVTQMGQEVILRCVPISNHLYFYWYRQILGQKVEFLVSFYNNEISEKSEIFDDQFSVERPDGSNFTLKIRSTKLEDSAMYFCASSEGEYQETQYFGPGTRLLVL.

The chain joins TRBV25-1 to TRBJ1-5, with TRBD1 matching 7 bases. V shed 5 bases, J shed 6 bases, and the junction held 4 bases outside the gene matches. Germline V gene lookup returns CDR1 MGHDK and CDR2 SYGVNS. The CDR3 has 13 amino acids. The DNA of the CDR3 is TGTGCCAGCAGTAAGACAGGGTCTCAGCCCCAGCATTTT. Translated, it gives CASSKTGSQPQHF.

The V call is TRBV7-2, the J call TRBJ1-1; perhaps TRBD1 as D (5 bases). Trimming took off 1 base at V and 2 bases at J, with 8 bases between the two ends. In germline, CDR1 is SGHTA, CDR2 FQGNSA. The CDR3 is 14 residues long. The CDR3 spells CASSLGGPNTEAFF. DNA for the CDR3: TGTGCCAGCAGCTTAGGGGGCCCTAACACTGAAGCTTTCTTT.

The chain joins TRBV9 to TRBJ2-3; D call uncertain. Germline V gene lookup returns CDR1 SGDLS and CDR2 YYNGEE. Trimming pared 2 bases from V and 6 bases from J, leaving 7 bases between. CDR3 length: 12 residues. This CDR3 reads CASSVALDTQYF. The CDR3 DNA follows: TGTGCCAGCAGCGTTGCCCTTGATACGCAGTATTTT.

A note on this clonotype: In this CDR3 the conserved last residue, phenylalanine or tryptophan, is missing, so a read error is likely. For the CDR3, the DNA is TGTGCCAGCACCGATACTTCCGGGACAGGGTCCACCGGGGAGCTGTTTTCT. Translating it yields CASTDTSGTGSTGELFS. The chain uses TRBV12-3 or TRBV12-4 and TRBJ2-2; 9 nucleotides match TRBD1. The trim removed 7 bases at V and 4 bases at J, leaving 13 bases unmatched. The CDR3 is 17 residues long.

This chain links TRBV12-3 or TRBV12-4 with TRBJ1-1, with D perhaps matching TRBD1 (5 bases). V lost 4 bases and J lost 10, with 10 bases in between. The CDR3 sequence is 11 residues long. The CDR3 sequence: CASSSGSRAFF. The CDR3 nucleotides read TGTGCCAGCAGTTCAGGGTCTCGAGCTTTCTTT.

In its sample, this clonotype was seen once. This chain links TRBV7-9 with TRBJ1-4, with TRBD1 matching over 7 bases. Germline V lookup: CDR1 SEHNR, CDR2 FQNEAQ (reference sequence). CDR3 length: 14 residues. The DNA of the CDR3 is TGTGCTATAGCAGGAGGGGGCTGGGATGAAAAACTGTTTTTT. Translated: CAIAGGGWDEKLFF.

This chain connects TRBV27 to TRBJ1-3; 8 positions agree with TRBD1. V shed 0 bases, J shed 3 bases, and the junction held 4 bases outside the gene matches. The CDR3 covers 16 residues. Germline V gene lookup returns CDR1 MNHEY and CDR2 SMNVEV (reference sequence). The CDR3 DNA sequence: TGTGCCAGCAGTTTATCCGGGACAGGCAGTGGAAACACCATATATTTT. Translated, it gives CASSLSGTGSGNTIYF.

The genes are TRBV6-1 and TRBJ1-1; tentatively, D is TRBD1 (6 bases). V gave up 8 bases and J gave up 0 bases, with 19 bases separating them. The length of the CDR3 is 16 residues. From germline, CDR1 is MNHNS and CDR2 SASEGT. The CDR3 DNA follows: TGTGCCAGCCGAAGTCGACAGGACCGAATGAACACTGAAGCTTTCTTT. This gives the protein CASRSRQDRMNTEAFF.

This clonotype came up once. The V gene is TRBV20-1, the J gene TRBJ2-5; D unresolved. Germline lookup yields CDR1 DFQATT and CDR2 SNEGSKA (reference sequence). The CDR3 sequence is 12 residues long. V lost 6 bases, J lost 5 bases, and 13 bases lay in between. CDR3 DNA: TGCAGTGCCCCGGCCCCGGGCGAGACCCAGTACTTC. Its protein product is CSAPAPGETQYF.

The chain is built from TRBV13 and TRBJ1-2; D uncertain. Trimming pared 8 bases from V and 4 bases from J, leaving 14 bases between. The CDR3 has 13 residues. Germline V gives CDR1 PRHDT, CDR2 FYEKMQ (reference sequence). Written as DNA, the CDR3 is TGTGCCAGCGTAAGGAGTGGAGTCTATGGCTACACCTTC. Its translation: CASVRSGVYGYTF.

V usage is TRBV2 and J usage is TRBJ1-5, with D perhaps TRBD1 (6 bases). The CDR3 loop spans 15 amino acids. Trimming removed 0 bases from V and 3 bases from J, with 9 bases in between. CDR1 SNHLY and CDR2 FYNNEI come from the germline V gene. The CDR3 bases are TGTGCCAGCAGTGAAGCGCGGACAGTCAATCAGCCCCAGCATTTT. This translates into CASSEARTVNQPQHF.

J is TRBJ1-1 and V is TRBV4-2, with no clear D. V was trimmed by 0 bases and J by 0 bases, leaving 23 bases between them. Germline V gene data show CDR1 as LGHNA and CDR2 as YNFKEQ. The CDR3 spans 20 residues. Here the CDR3 DNA reads TGTGCCAGCAGCCAAGATTCCGTTGCCTCCTCCAGTGACATGAACACTGAAGCTTTCTTT. Translation: CASSQDSVASSSDMNTEAFF.